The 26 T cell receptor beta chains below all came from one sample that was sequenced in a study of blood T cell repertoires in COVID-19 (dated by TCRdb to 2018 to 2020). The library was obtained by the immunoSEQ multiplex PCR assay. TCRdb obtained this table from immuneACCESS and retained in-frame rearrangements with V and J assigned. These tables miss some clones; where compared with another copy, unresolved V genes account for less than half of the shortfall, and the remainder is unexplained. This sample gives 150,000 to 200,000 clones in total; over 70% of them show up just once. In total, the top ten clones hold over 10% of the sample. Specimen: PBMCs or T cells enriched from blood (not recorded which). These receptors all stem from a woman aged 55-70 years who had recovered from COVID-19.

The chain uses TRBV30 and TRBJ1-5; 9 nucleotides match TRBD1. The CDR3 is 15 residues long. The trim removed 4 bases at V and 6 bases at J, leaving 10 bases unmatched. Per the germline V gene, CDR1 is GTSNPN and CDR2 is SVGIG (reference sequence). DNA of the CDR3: TGTGCCTGGACCCCAGCGGGACAGGGTCCTCAGCCCCAGCATTTT. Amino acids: CAWTPAGQGPQPQHF.

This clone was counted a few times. The CDR3 DNA is TGTGCTAGTGGTTTGGTAGCGGCAACTAATGAAAAACTGTTTTTT. Amino acids: CASGLVAATNEKLFF. The rearrangement joins TRBV12-5 to TRBJ1-4; D gene uncertain. There are 15 residues in the CDR3. Germline CDR1 reads LGHNT; CDR2 reads FRNRAP. The ends were cut back, 0 bases at V and 0 bases at J, with 5 bases in the middle.

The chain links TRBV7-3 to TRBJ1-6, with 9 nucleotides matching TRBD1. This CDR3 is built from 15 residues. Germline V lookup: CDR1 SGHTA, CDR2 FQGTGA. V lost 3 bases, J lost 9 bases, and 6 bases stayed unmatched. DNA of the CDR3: TGTGCCAGCAGCTTTTCCGGGACAGGGTTTTCACCCCTCCACTTT. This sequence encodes CASSFSGTGFSPLHF.

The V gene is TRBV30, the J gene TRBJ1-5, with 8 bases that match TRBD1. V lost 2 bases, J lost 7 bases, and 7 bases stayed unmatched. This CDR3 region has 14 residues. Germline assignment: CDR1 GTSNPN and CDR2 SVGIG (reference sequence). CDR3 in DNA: TGTGCCTGGAGTAGCAGGGGGCTACGGCAGCCCCAGCATTTT. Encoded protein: CAWSSRGLRQPQHF.

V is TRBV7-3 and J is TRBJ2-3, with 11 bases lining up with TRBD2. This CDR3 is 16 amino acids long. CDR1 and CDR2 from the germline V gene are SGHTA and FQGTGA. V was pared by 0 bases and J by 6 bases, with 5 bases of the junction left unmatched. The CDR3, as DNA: TGTGCCAGCAGCTTAACTAGCGGGGGGGCCTCGGATACGCAGTATTTT. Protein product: CASSLTSGGASDTQYF. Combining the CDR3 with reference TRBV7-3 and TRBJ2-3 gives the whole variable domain GAGVSQTPSNKVTEKGKYVELRCDPISGHTALYWYRQSLGQGPEFLIYFQGTGAADDSGLPNDRFFAVRPEGSVSTLKIQRTERGDSAVYLCASSLTSGGASDTQYFGPGTRLTVL.

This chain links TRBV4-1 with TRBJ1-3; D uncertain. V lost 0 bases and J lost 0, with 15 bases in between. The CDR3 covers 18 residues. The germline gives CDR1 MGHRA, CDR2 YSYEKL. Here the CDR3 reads CASSQEGLQTNSGNTIYF. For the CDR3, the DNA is TGCGCCAGCAGCCAAGAGGGTTTACAGACCAACTCTGGAAACACCATATATTTT.

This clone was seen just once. CDR3 in amino acids: CASSQDLLASPHEQYF. As DNA, the CDR3 is TGTGCCAGCAGCCAAGACCTCCTGGCTAGCCCGCACGAGCAGTACTTC. V is TRBV3-1 (or the pseudogene TRBV3-2) and J is TRBJ2-7, with D tentatively TRBD2 (5 bases). Trimming took 0 bases from V and 5 from J, leaving 17 bases between them. Germline V lookup: CDR1 LGHDT, CDR2 YNNKEL (reference sequence). This CDR3 contains 16 residues.

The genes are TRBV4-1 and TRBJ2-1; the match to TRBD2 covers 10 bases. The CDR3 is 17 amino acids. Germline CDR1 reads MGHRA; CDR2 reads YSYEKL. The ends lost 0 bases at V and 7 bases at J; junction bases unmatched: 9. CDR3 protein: CASSQDRSGGALNEQFF. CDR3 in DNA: TGCGCCAGCAGCCAAGATCGGAGCGGGGGGGCTTTAAATGAGCAGTTCTTC.

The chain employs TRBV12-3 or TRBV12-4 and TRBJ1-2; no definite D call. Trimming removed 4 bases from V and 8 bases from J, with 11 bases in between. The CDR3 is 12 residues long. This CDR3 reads CASSSGRGGYTF. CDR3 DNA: TGTGCCAGCAGTTCCGGACGGGGAGGCTACACCTTC.

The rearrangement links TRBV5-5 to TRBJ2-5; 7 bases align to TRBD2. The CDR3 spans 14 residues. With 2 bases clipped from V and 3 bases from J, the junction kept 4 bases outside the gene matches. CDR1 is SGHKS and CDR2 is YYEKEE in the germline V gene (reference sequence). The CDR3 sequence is CASSLRGREETQYF. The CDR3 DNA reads TGTGCCAGCAGCTTACGAGGGAGGGAAGAGACCCAGTACTTC.

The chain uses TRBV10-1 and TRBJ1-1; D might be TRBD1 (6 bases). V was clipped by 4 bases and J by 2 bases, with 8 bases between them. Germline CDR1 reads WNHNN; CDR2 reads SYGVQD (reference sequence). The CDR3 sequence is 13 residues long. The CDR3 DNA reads TGCGCCAGCAGTGCACAGGGTAACACTGAAGCTTTCTTT. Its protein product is CASSAQGNTEAFF.

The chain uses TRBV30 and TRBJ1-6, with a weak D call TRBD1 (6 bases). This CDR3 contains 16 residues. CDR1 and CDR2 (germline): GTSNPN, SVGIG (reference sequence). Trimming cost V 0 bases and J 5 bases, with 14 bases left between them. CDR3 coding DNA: TGTGCCTGGAGTGTACCCAGGGGTAGTAATAATTCACCCCTCCACTTT. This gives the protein CAWSVPRGSNNSPLHF.

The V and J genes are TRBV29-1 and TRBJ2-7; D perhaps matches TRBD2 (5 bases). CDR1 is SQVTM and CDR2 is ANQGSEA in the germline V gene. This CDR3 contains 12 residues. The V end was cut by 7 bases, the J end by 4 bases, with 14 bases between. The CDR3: CSGRTGRYEQYF. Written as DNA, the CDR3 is TGCAGCGGTAGAACGGGGAGATACGAGCAGTACTTC.

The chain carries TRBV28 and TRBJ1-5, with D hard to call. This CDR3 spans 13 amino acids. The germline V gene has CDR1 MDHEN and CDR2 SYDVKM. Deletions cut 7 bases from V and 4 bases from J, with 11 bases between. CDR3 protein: CASIPRWNQPQHF. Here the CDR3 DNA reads TGTGCCAGCATCCCCAGGTGGAATCAGCCCCAGCATTTT.

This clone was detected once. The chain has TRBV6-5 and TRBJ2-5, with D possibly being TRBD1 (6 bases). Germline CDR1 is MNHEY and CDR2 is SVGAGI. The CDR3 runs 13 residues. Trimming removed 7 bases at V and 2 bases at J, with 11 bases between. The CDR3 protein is CASKRTAQETQYF. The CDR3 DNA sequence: TGTGCCAGCAAAAGGACAGCGCAAGAGACCCAGTACTTC.

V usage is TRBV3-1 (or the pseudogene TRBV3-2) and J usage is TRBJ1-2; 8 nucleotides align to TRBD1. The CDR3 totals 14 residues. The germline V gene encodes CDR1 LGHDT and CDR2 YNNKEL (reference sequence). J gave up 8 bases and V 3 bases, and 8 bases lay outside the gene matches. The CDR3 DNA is TGTGCCAGCAGCCAGGCAGGGGGCGGAAAAGGCTACACCTTC. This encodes CASSQAGGGKGYTF.

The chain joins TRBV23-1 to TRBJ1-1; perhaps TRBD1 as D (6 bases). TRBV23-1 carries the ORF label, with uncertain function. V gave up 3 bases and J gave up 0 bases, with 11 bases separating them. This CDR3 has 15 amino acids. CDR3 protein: CASSHYRVMNTEAFF. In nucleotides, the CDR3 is TGCGCCAGCAGTCATTACAGGGTAATGAACACTGAAGCTTTCTTT.

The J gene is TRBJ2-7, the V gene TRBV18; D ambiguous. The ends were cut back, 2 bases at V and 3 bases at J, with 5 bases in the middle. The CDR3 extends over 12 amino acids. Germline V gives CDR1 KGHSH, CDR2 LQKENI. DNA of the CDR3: TGTGCCAGCTCACCAAACAACTACGAGCAGTACTTC. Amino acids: CASSPNNYEQYF.

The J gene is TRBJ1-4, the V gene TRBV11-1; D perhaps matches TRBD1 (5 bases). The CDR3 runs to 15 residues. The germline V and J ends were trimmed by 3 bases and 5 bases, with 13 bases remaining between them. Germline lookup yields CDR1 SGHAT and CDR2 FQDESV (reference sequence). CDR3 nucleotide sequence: TGTGCCAGCAGCTTTACGGACATGCGAAATGAAAAACTGTTTTTT. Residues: CASSFTDMRNEKLFF.

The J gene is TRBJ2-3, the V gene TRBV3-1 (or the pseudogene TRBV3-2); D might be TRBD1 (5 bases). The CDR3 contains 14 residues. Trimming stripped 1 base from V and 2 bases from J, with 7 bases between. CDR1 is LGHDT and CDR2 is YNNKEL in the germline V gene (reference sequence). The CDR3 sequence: CASSQGGYTDTQYF. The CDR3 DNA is TGTGCCAGCAGCCAAGGGGGCTACACAGATACGCAGTATTTT.

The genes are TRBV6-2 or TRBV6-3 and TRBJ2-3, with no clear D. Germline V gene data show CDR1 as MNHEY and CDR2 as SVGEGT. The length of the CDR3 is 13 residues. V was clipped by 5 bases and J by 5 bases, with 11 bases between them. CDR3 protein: CASSTLRGDTQYF. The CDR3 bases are TGTGCCAGCAGTACCCTACGAGGAGATACGCAGTATTTT.

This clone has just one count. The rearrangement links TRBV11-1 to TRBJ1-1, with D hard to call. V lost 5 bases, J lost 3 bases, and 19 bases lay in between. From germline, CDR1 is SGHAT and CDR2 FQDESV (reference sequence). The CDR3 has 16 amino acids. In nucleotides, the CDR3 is TGTGCCAGCAGCCACCGGGGTGGAGGCGGGTACACTGAAGCTTTCTTT. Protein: CASSHRGGGGYTEAFF.

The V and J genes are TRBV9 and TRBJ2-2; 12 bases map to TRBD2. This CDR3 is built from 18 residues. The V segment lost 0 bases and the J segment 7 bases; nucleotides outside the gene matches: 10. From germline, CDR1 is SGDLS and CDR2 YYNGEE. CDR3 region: CASSVAPSGGAKSGELFF. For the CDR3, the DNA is TGTGCCAGCAGCGTAGCACCTAGCGGGGGGGCTAAGAGCGGGGAGCTGTTTTTT.

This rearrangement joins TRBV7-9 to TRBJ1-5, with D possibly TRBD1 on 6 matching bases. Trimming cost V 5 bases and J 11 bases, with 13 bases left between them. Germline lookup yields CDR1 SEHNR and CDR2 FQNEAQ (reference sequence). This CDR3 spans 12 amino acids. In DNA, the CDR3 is TGTGCCAGCAGCCCTACAGGGAGGGCCCAGCATTTT. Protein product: CASSPTGRAQHF.

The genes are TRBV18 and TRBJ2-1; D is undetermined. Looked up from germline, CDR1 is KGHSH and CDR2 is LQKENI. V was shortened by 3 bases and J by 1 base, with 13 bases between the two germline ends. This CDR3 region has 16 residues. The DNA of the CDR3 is TGTGCCAGCTCACCCCCCAGACTGGGTTCCTACAATGAGCAGTTCTTC. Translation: CASSPPRLGSYNEQFF. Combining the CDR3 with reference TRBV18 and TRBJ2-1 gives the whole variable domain NAGVMQNPRHLVRRRGQEARLRCSPMKGHSHVYWYRQLPEEGLKFMVYLQKENIIDESGMPKERFSAEFPKEGPSILRIQQVVRGDSAAYFCASSPPRLGSYNEQFFGPGTRLTVL.

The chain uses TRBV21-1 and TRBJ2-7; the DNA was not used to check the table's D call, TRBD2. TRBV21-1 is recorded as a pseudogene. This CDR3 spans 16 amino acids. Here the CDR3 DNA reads TGTGCCAGCAGCAACAGTGAGCGGTCAAATGCCTACGAGCAGTACTTC. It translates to CASSNSERSNAYEQYF.